A selection of T cell receptor beta chains follows, all from one sample in a study of vaccination and CD4 T cells after COVID-19. Which antigens these TCRs recognize remains unknown. One entry per CDR3 protein results from TCRdb running MiXCR on the PCR reads. This sample carries roughly 7,700 distinct CDR3 sequences, 45% to 65% of them seen once, and the ten largest clones take approximately 12%. Sequenced sample: CD4+ T cells from blood, cultured in vitro. The receptors here all came from a human donor in good health. Each CDR3 is given with its conserved first and last residue. A D gene is named only where the DNA matches it firmly. A clone size is listed for some rows: how often the clone was seen (once, few, many), or a class if it is expanded.

clone size: few; J gene: TRBJ1-2; D gene: .; V gene: TRBV7-2; CDR3 DNA: TGTGCCAGCAGCTTTTTCGCACGGGGCTACACCTTC; CDR3 protein: CASSFFARGYTF
clone size: .; J gene: TRBJ2-3; D gene: .; V gene: TRBV10-3; CDR3 DNA: TGTGCCACCCGGAACACAGATACGCAGTATTTT; CDR3 protein: CATRNTDTQYF
clone size: .; J gene: TRBJ2-7; D gene: .; V gene: TRBV20-1; CDR3 DNA: TGCAGTGTAGATAACAGAGAAGAGCCAACCTACGAGCAGTACTTC; CDR3 protein: CSVDNREEPTYEQYF
clone size: .; J gene: TRBJ2-5; D gene: .; V gene: TRBV7-2; CDR3 DNA: TGTGCCAGCAGCCCGGACGGTCAAGAGACCCAGTACTTC; CDR3 protein: CASSPDGQETQYF
clone size: .; J gene: TRBJ2-2; D gene: .; V gene: TRBV29-1; CDR3 DNA: TGCAGCGTTGAAGATTTGACCCCTCGGGGCGGGGAGCTGTTTTTT; CDR3 protein: CSVEDLTPRGGELFF
clone size: .; J gene: TRBJ1-2; D gene: .; V gene: TRBV19; CDR3 DNA: TGTGCCAGTAGCCGGGGAGTGTCAGGCCTAGTCTATGGCTACACCTTC; CDR3 protein: CASSRGVSGLVYGYTF
clone size: .; J gene: TRBJ1-2; D gene: .; V gene: TRBV10-3; CDR3 DNA: TGTGCCATCAGTGAACAGGCCTATGGCTACACCTTC; CDR3 protein: CAISEQAYGYTF
clone size: .; J gene: TRBJ1-6; D gene: .; V gene: TRBV10-2; CDR3 DNA: TGCGCCAGCAGTGAGAATGGGGTTAGGTCACCCCTCCACTTT; CDR3 protein: CASSENGVRSPLHF
clone size: .; J gene: TRBJ2-7; D gene: TRBD2; V gene: TRBV5-1; CDR3 DNA: TGCGCCAGCAGCACGGGACTAGCGGGAGGGCGACCCTCCTACGAGCAGTACTTC; CDR3 protein: CASSTGLAGGRPSYEQYF
clone size: medium-sized; J gene: TRBJ1-1; D gene: .; V gene: TRBV20-1; CDR3 DNA: TGCAGTGCTGGACGAGACGGTAACACTGAAGCTTTCTTT; CDR3 protein: CSAGRDGNTEAFF
clone size: few; J gene: TRBJ2-7; D gene: .; V gene: TRBV6-1; CDR3 DNA: TGTGCCAGCAGTGAAGGACCCCCCAAGTACGAGCAGTACTTC; CDR3 protein: CASSEGPPKYEQYF
clone size: .; J gene: TRBJ1-6; D gene: .; V gene: TRBV6-1; CDR3 DNA: TGTGCCAGCAGTGAAGCGACGGTCAAGAATTCACCCCTCCACTTT; CDR3 protein: CASSEATVKNSPLHF
clone size: once; J gene: TRBJ1-2; D gene: .; V gene: TRBV5-1; CDR3 DNA: TGCGCCAGCAGCTTGGCCGGGTCTCAGTATGGCTACACCTTC; CDR3 protein: CASSLAGSQYGYTF
clone size: .; J gene: TRBJ2-3; D gene: .; V gene: TRBV19; CDR3 DNA: TGTGCCAGTAAAAAGGGGCTTGACACAGATACGCAGTATTTT; CDR3 protein: CASKKGLDTDTQYF
clone size: once; J gene: TRBJ1-1; D gene: .; V gene: TRBV7-2; CDR3 DNA: TGTGCCAGCAGCTTGACGCAGATCAAGAACACTGAAGCTTTCTTT; CDR3 protein: CASSLTQIKNTEAFF
clone size: few; J gene: TRBJ2-1; D gene: TRBD2; V gene: TRBV19; CDR3 DNA: TGTGCCAGTACACTAGCGCGCGGAGGGAATGAGCAGTTCTTC; CDR3 protein: CASTLARGGNEQFF
clone size: once; J gene: TRBJ1-5; D gene: .; V gene: TRBV7-8; CDR3 DNA: TGTGCCAGCAGCTTAATTCAGGGTCTTAGCAATCAGCCCCAGCATTTT; CDR3 protein: CASSLIQGLSNQPQHF
clone size: .; J gene: TRBJ2-3; D gene: TRBD2; V gene: TRBV20-1; CDR3 DNA: TGCAGCCTTTTTATAGCGGGAGCTACAGATACGCAGTATTTT; CDR3 protein: CSLFIAGATDTQYF
clone size: .; J gene: TRBJ1-2; D gene: .; V gene: TRBV2; CDR3 DNA: TGTGCCAGCAGTGAAAGGGGGGATAACTATGGCTACACCTTC; CDR3 protein: CASSERGDNYGYTF
clone size: .; J gene: TRBJ2-1; D gene: TRBD1; V gene: TRBV5-1; CDR3 DNA: TGCGCCAGCAGCTTGTGGGTTGGGACAGGGACCCTTACTAAAGAAAATGAGCAGTTCTTC; CDR3 protein: CASSLWVGTGTLTKENEQFF
clone size: few; J gene: TRBJ1-3; D gene: .; V gene: TRBV7-9; CDR3 DNA: TGTGCCAGCAGCTTAGTGCTCAGGGGATCTGGAAACACCATATATTTT; CDR3 protein: CASSLVLRGSGNTIYF
clone size: .; J gene: TRBJ2-7; D gene: TRBD2; V gene: TRBV20-1; CDR3 DNA: TGCAGTGCCCAGACAGCACTAGCGGGGGTACATGAGCAGTACTTC; CDR3 protein: CSAQTALAGVHEQYF
clone size: .; J gene: TRBJ1-2; D gene: TRBD1; V gene: TRBV20-1; CDR3 DNA: TGCAGTGCTAGAGTCGTAGGGACAGGGGGGTACTATGGCTACACCTTC; CDR3 protein: CSARVVGTGGYYGYTF
clone size: .; J gene: TRBJ1-1; D gene: .; V gene: TRBV19; CDR3 DNA: TGTGCCAGCCGGCGAGACACTGAAGCTTTCTTT; CDR3 protein: CASRRDTEAFF
clone size: few; J gene: TRBJ1-3; D gene: TRBD1; V gene: TRBV7-8; CDR3 DNA: TGTGCCAGCAGCACAGGGGGCTCTGGAAACACCATATATTTT; CDR3 protein: CASSTGGSGNTIYF
clone size: .; J gene: TRBJ2-3; D gene: .; V gene: TRBV20-1; CDR3 DNA: TGCAGTGCACCTCCAGGGTTAGATACGCAGTATTTT; CDR3 protein: CSAPPGLDTQYF
clone size: few; J gene: TRBJ2-5; D gene: TRBD2; V gene: TRBV7-2; CDR3 DNA: TGTGCCAGCAGCTTCGGGACTATTTCAGAGACCCAGTACTTC; CDR3 protein: CASSFGTISETQYF
clone size: .; J gene: TRBJ2-1; D gene: TRBD2; V gene: TRBV6-1; CDR3 DNA: TGTGCCAGCGCCGGGACTAGCGGGAGGACCCAATCTCGAAGCTCCTATAATGAGCAGTTCTTC; CDR3 protein: CASAGTSGRTQSRSSYNEQFF
clone size: few; J gene: TRBJ2-3; D gene: .; V gene: TRBV20-1; CDR3 DNA: TGCAGTGCCGGCGGACACGATCCGGATACGCAGTATTTT; CDR3 protein: CSAGGHDPDTQYF
clone size: .; J gene: TRBJ2-5; D gene: .; V gene: TRBV28; CDR3 DNA: TGTGCCAGCAGTTTTAGGGGCACCCGAGAGACCCAGTACTTC; CDR3 protein: CASSFRGTRETQYF
clone size: .; J gene: TRBJ1-6; D gene: .; V gene: TRBV6-5; CDR3 DNA: TGTGCCAGCAGTTACTCTACGCAGGGCCCCTATAATTCACCCCTCCACTTT; CDR3 protein: CASSYSTQGPYNSPLHF
clone size: .; J gene: TRBJ1-1; D gene: .; V gene: TRBV19; CDR3 DNA: TGTGCCAGTAGTACCCAGGACTACCCCCCAGCGGCTTTCTTT; CDR3 protein: CASSTQDYPPAAFF
clone size: .; J gene: TRBJ1-5; D gene: .; V gene: TRBV27; CDR3 DNA: TGTGCCAGCAGTGAGCAGGGACGCCAGCCCCAGCATTTT; CDR3 protein: CASSEQGRQPQHF
clone size: few; J gene: TRBJ1-1; D gene: TRBD1; V gene: TRBV19; CDR3 DNA: TGTGCCAGTAGTACAGGGGGGAACACTGAAGCTTTCTTT; CDR3 protein: CASSTGGNTEAFF
clone size: few; J gene: TRBJ2-5; D gene: TRBD1; V gene: TRBV2; CDR3 DNA: TGTGCCAGCAGTGGAGGGACAGGAAGAGGGACCCAGTACTTC; CDR3 protein: CASSGGTGRGTQYF
clone size: few; J gene: TRBJ1-2; D gene: .; V gene: TRBV28; CDR3 DNA: TGTGCCAGCAGTCCTATGGGCCCGATTGGTTATGGCTACACCTTC; CDR3 protein: CASSPMGPIGYGYTF
clone size: .; J gene: TRBJ2-1; D gene: .; V gene: TRBV6-2/TRBV6-3; CDR3 DNA: TGTGCCAGCAGTTATCGAGGTTACAATGAGCAGTTCTTC; CDR3 protein: CASSYRGYNEQFF